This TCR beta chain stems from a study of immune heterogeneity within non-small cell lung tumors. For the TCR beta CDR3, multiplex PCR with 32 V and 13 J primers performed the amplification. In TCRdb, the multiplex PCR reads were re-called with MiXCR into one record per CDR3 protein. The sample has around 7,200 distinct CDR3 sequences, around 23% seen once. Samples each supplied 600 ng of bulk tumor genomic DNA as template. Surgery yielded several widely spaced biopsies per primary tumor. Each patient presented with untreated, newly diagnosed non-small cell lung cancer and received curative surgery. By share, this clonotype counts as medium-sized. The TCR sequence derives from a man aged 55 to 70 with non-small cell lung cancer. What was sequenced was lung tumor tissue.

The CDR3, as DNA: TGTGCCAGCAGCCAAGCTGGGGCCCCAAGGGCCTACAATGAGCAGTTCTTC. Protein: CASSQAGAPRAYNEQFF. The chain joins TRBV4-2 to TRBJ2-1, with D perhaps TRBD1 (5 bases). The CDR3 has 17 residues. V lost 1 base and J lost 2, with 15 bases in between. Per germline, CDR1 LGHNA and CDR2 YNFKEQ.